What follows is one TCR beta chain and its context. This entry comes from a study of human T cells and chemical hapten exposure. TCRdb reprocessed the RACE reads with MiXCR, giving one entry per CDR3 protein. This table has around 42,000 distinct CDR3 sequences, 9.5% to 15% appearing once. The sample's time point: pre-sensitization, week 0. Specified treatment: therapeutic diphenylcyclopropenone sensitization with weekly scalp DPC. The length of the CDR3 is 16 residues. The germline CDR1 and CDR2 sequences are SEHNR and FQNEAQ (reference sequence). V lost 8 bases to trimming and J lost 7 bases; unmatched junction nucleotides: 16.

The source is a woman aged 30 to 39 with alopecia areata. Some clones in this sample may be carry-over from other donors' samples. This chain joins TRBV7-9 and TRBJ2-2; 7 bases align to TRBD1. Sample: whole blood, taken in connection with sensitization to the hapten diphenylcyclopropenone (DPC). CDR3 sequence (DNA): TGTGCCAGCCAAGACTTCTCACAGGGGCGGAACGGGGAGCTGTTTTTT. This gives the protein CASQDFSQGRNGELFF. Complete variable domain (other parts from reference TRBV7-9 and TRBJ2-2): DTGVSQNPRHKITKRGQNVTFRCDPISEHNRLYWYRQTLGQGPEFLTYFQNEAQLEKSRLLSDRFSAERPKGSFSTLEIQRTEQGDSAMYLCASQDFSQGRNGELFFGEGSRLTVL.